This T cell receptor (beta chain) originates from a study of blood T cell repertoires in COVID-19. The CDR3 spans 14 residues. Trimming stripped 4 bases from V and 2 bases from J, with 9 bases between. The germline gives CDR1 MNHEY, CDR2 SMNVEV (reference sequence). Original data processing: Quantification of nucleated cells was approximated via reference gene primer amplification. Clones were sequenced by immunoSEQ multiplex PCR, and TCRdb holds only the in-frame ones, with some missing. That table supplies the V and J calls and clone size; D and trimming were determined from the DNA. The table lists a few hundred thousand clones, 80% to 85% of them singletons. Seattle patient enrollment occurred during active infection, with longitudinal follow-up thereafter.

The specimen sequenced was peripheral blood. The gene calls are TRBV27 and TRBJ2-1; D is possibly TRBD1 (6 bases). The source is an elderly woman with COVID-19, enrolled during active disease. CDR3 in amino acids: CASSYTGTYNEQFF. DNA for the CDR3: TGTGCCAGCAGTTACACAGGGACCTACAATGAGCAGTTCTTC.